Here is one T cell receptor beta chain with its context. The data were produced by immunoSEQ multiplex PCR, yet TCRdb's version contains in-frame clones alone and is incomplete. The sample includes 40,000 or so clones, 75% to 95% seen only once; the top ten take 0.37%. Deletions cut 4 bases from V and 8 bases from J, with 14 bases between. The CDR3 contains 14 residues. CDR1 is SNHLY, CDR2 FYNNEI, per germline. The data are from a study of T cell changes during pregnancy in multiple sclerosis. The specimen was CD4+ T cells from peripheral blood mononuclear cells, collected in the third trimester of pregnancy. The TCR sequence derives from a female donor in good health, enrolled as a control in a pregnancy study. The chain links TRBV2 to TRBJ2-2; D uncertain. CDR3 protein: CASSAFGSRGELFF. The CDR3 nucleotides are TGTGCCAGCAGTGCGTTCGGGTCCAGAGGGGAGCTGTTTTTT.